This T cell receptor (beta chain) stems from a study of cytomegalovirus exposure and HLA in healthy donors. Study-level background: In terms of ancestry, the Caucasian-associated cluster contained more than 65% of the roughly 400 genotyped donors. Study-wide findings and caveats: Accurate predictions that matched the HLA-A and HLA-B alleles of most subjects were reportedly made from TCR beta sequences. Further analysis, carried out later, found HLA-associated TCR beta chains more clonally expanded than equally common other chains.

Germline values: CDR1 GTSNPN, CDR2 SVGIG (reference sequence). This CDR3 is 12 amino acids long. V shed 8 bases, J shed 4 bases, and the junction held 8 bases outside the gene matches. This clone was seen a single time. No antigen is known for it. The PCR ran on 60 Vbeta and 13 Jbeta primers. Here immunoSEQ multiplex PCR was the method, and the copy in TCRdb shows in-frame clones only, minus some. The sample lists about 130,000 clones; about 81% were seen once. The clonotype was recovered from a woman aged 25 to 39 in good health and CMV-seronegative. The source material was PBMCs. V and J are TRBV30 and TRBJ2-7; TRBD1 matches 7 bases. CDR3 sequence: CAIEGQRYEQYF. CDR3 bases: TGTGCCATAGAGGGACAGCGTTACGAGCAGTACTTC.